The 4 T cell receptor beta chains below come from one sample, sequenced in a study of Tregs in tolerant kidney transplant recipients. Assay: immunoSEQ multiplex PCR; the TCRdb copy retains only in-frame clones and omits some. The table for this sample gives under 55,000 clones. The source material was CD4+ T cells from blood, sampled before the transplant. The receptors stem from a human donor who received a combined kidney and bone marrow transplant.

In the case of this clone: Sequencing ends 3 residues short of the CDR3 end; the germline J gene provides the rest. The rearrangement joins TRBV18 to TRBJ1-1; TRBD1 is a possible D gene (6 bases). The germline V and J ends were trimmed by 5 bases and 0 bases, with 7 bases remaining between them. Germline CDR1 reads KGHSH; CDR2 reads LQKENI. This CDR3 comprises 13 residues. The CDR3 protein is CASSGGLNTEAFF. CDR3 bases read: TGTGCCAGCTCAGGGGGCTTGAACACTGAA.

In regard to this clone: The CDR3 end lies 3 residues beyond the end of the read and is filled in from the germline J gene. The rearrangement links TRBV7-9 to TRBJ2-1, with D perhaps TRBD1 or TRBD2 (5 bases each). The CDR3 sequence is 13 residues long. Trimming shortened V by 7 bases and J by 5 bases, and 12 bases separated the two germline ends. CDR1 is SEHNR and CDR2 is FQNEAQ in the germline V gene (reference sequence). The chain's CDR3 is CASTRGANNEQFF. The covered CDR3 bases are TGTGCCAGCACCCGAGGGGCGAACAATGAG.

For this clone: With the read ending 3 residues before the CDR3 end, the germline J gene is used to fill in that end. The chain links TRBV7-9 to TRBJ2-7; tentatively, D is TRBD2 (6 bases). This CDR3 region has 14 residues. Germline CDR1 reads SEHNR; CDR2 reads FQNEAQ (reference sequence). Between the trimmed V and J ends, which lost 1 base and 5 bases, there was a span of 12 bases. The CDR3 is CASSLGGASNEQYF. The covered CDR3 bases are TGTGCCAGCAGCTTAGGCGGGGCGAGTAACGAG.

With regard to this clone: The CDR3 goes on 3 residues after the read ends, and that part is filled in from the germline J gene. The chain has TRBV6-1 and TRBJ1-2, with TRBD1 matching 8 bases. The CDR3 sequence is 12 residues long. V was pared by 4 bases and J by 6 bases, with 1 base of the junction left unmatched. In germline, CDR1 is MNHNS, CDR2 SASEGT. The CDR3 DNA, read in part, is TGTGCCAGCAGTGGGACAGGGAATGGC. Its protein product is CASSGTGNG. The entire CDR3 sequence reads CASSGTGNGYTF.